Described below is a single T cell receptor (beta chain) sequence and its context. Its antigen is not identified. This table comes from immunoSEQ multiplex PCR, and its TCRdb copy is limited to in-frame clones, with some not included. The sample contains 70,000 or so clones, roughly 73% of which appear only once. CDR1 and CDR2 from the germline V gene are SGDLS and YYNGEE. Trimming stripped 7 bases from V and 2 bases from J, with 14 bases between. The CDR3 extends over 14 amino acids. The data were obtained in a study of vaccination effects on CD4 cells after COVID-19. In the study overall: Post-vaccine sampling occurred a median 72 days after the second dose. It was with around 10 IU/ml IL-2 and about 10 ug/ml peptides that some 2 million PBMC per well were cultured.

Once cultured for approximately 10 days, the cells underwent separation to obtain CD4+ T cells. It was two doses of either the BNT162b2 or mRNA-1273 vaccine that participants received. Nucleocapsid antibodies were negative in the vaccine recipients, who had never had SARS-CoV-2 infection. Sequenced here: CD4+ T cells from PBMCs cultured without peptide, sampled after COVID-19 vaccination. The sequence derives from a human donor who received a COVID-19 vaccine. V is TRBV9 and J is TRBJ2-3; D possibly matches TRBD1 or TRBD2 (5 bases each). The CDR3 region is CASSKGRPTDTQYF. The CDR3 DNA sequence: TGTGCCAGCTCAAAGGGACGGCCCACAGATACGCAGTATTTT. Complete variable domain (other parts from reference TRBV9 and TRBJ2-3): DSGVTQTPKHLITATGQRVTLRCSPRSGDLSVYWYQQSLDQGLQFLIQYYNGEERAKGNILERFSAQQFPDLHSELNLSSLELGDSALYFCASSKGRPTDTQYFGPGTRLTVL.